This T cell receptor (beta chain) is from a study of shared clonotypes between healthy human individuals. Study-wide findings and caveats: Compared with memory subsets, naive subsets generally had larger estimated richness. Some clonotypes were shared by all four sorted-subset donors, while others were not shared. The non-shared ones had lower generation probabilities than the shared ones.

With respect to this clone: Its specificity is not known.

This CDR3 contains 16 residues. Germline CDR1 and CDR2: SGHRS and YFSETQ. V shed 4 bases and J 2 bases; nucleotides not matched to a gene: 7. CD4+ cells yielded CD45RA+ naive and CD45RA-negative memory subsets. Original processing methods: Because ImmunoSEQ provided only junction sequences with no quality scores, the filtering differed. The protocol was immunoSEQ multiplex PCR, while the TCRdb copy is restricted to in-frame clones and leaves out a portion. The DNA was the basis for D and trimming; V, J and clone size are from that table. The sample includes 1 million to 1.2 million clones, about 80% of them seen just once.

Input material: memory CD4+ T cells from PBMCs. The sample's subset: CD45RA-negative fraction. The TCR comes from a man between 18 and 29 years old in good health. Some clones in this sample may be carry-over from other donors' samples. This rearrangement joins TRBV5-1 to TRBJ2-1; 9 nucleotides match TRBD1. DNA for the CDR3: TGCGCCAGCAGCCCCGACAGGGGGAGCACCTACAATGAGCAGTTCTTC. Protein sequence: CASSPDRGSTYNEQFF.